These 5 T cell receptor beta chains were all obtained from the same sample, sequenced in a study of blood T cell repertoires in COVID-19. Sequenced by immunoSEQ multiplex PCR; TCRdb stores in-frame clones only, minus some. The sample has under 200,000 clones, around four fifths seen once. The specimen sequenced was PBMCs or T cells enriched from blood (not recorded which). These receptor sequences come from a woman aged 55-75 years who had recovered from COVID-19.

This chain connects TRBV29-1 to TRBJ1-4; D possibly corresponds to TRBD1 (6 bases). Germline V gene lookup returns CDR1 SQVTM and CDR2 ANQGSEA. V lost 5 bases to trimming and J lost 3 bases, with 13 bases between them. The CDR3 is made up of 14 amino acids. DNA of the CDR3: TGCAGCGTTTTTGACAGGTTTGCTAATGAAAAACTGTTTTTT. Protein product: CSVFDRFANEKLFF.

The V call is TRBV10-3, the J call TRBJ1-3; D not resolved. Per the germline V gene, CDR1 is ENHRY and CDR2 is SYGVKD. Trimming pared 3 bases from V and 2 bases from J, leaving 5 bases between. The CDR3 has 13 residues. CDR3 nucleotides: TGTGCCATCAGTGACAGTCCTGGAAACACCATATATTTT. It translates to CAISDSPGNTIYF.

This clone was observed a handful of times. The chain is built from TRBV27 and TRBJ2-7; D uncertain. The CDR3 contains 13 residues. From germline, CDR1 is MNHEY and CDR2 SMNVEV (reference sequence). Trimming stripped 4 bases from V and 2 bases from J, with 9 bases between. The CDR3 sequence is CASSSLTTYEQYF. CDR3 nucleotide sequence: TGTGCCAGCAGTTCCTTAACTACCTACGAGCAGTACTTC.

The CDR3: CASSATSGTSYNEQFF. In DNA, the CDR3 is TGTGCCAGCAGCGCTACTAGCGGGACCTCCTACAATGAGCAGTTCTTC. The chain employs TRBV7-8 and TRBJ2-1; 10 bases map to TRBD2. The germline gives CDR1 SGHVS, CDR2 FQNEAQ. CDR3 length: 16 amino acids. V was pared by 5 bases and J by 0 bases, with 4 bases of the junction left unmatched.

J is TRBJ1-2 and V is TRBV19; 7 nucleotides line up with TRBD1. This CDR3 region has 15 residues. V shed 5 bases and J 7 bases; nucleotides not matched to a gene: 13. Germline lookup yields CDR1 LNHDA and CDR2 SQIVND (reference sequence). CDR3 DNA sequence: TGTGCCAGTAGTCCGTCCAGGGGGTCGTCGGGTGGCTACACCTTC. Amino acids: CASSPSRGSSGGYTF.